The T cell receptor (beta chain) under discussion was sequenced for a study of T cell responses to AZD1222 COVID-19 vaccine. Repertoires were generated with immunoSEQ multiplex PCR, while TCRdb's copy carries only in-frame clones and drops some. The table shows about 100,000 clones, with roughly 89% occurring only once. This clone has more than one count but fewer than ten. The antigen is undetermined. Study observations and caveats: Among those given AZD1222, only five or six were seropositive at baseline. Two AZD1222 doses significantly raised spike-specific TCR breadth and depth over controls. A mostly white British donor set with more females was recruited, and clonal diversity was possibly underestimated. Spike-wide vaccine-associated CD4 TCRs dominated at 160-218 and 743-854.

V was pared by 6 bases and J by 1 base, with 3 bases between. The germline V gene has CDR1 MNHEY and CDR2 SVGAGI. The CDR3 runs 11 residues. This receptor was obtained from an adult in good health. The rearrangement joins TRBV6-5 to TRBJ1-1, with D hard to call. The specimen was peripheral blood, collected on day 0 of AZD1222 vaccination. CDR3 protein: CASSSNTEAFF. CDR3 DNA: TGTGCCAGCAGCTCGAACACTGAAGCTTTCTTT.